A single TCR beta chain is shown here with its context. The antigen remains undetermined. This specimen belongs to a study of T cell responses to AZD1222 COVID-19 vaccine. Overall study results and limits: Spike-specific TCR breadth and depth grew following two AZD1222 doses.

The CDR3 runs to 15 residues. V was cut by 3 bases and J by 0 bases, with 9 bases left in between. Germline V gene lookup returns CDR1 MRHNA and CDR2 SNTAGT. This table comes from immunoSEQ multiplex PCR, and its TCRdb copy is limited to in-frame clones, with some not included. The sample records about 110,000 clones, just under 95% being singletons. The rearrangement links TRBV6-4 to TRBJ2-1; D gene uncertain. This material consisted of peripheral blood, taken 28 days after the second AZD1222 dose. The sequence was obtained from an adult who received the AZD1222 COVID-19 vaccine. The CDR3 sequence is CASSETPNSYNEQFF. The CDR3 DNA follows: TGTGCCAGCAGTGAGACCCCAAACTCCTACAATGAGCAGTTCTTC.